This TCR beta chain originates from a study of OX40 agonist ivuxolimab in advanced cancers. Study summary: Participants could have had prior anti-PD-1, anti-PD-L1 or anti-CTLA-4 therapy, and around 40% had some.

Only in-frame clones appear in the TCRdb table, and some are missing; sequencing was by immunoSEQ multiplex PCR. This sample yields 65,000 to 90,000 clones, of which more than 80% are seen a single time; 8.4% belongs to the top ten. The CDR3 covers 15 residues. V gave up 7 bases and J gave up 8 bases, with 21 bases separating them. Germline values: CDR1 MNHEY, CDR2 SVGAGI. This clone was seen only once. Its specificity is not known. Study-level findings and limits: The antigen specificity of the peripheral T cells (those that were expanded) was not determined.

The sample in question was CD4+ or CD8+ T cells sorted from blood, obtained in a trial of the OX40 agonist ivuxolimab. This receptor was obtained from an adult with an advanced solid tumor such as melanoma, head and neck, liver or kidney cancer. The V call is TRBV6-5, the J call TRBJ2-1; D tentatively fits TRBD1 or TRBD2 (5 bases each). DNA of the CDR3: TGTGCCAGCACCTACCGGGACGGCCGTCTCCATGAGCAGTTCTTC. Residues: CASTYRDGRLHEQFF.